These T cell receptor beta chains were read from a single sample in a study of control samples from healthy donors and cancer patients. TCRdb's copy holds only in-frame clones and misses some; the assay was immunoSEQ multiplex PCR. This table holds 130,000 or so clones, around 92% found once. Material: PBMCs. Receptor source: a man aged 50 or older with head and neck cancer. The CDR3 runs from the conserved cysteine through the conserved F or W. The D gene is left open where the match is weak. A clone size is listed for some rows: how often the clone was seen (once, few, many), or a class if it is expanded.

d_gene | abundance | j_gene | v_gene | CDR3nt | CDR3aa
- | - | TRBJ1-2 | TRBV5-1 | TGCGCCAGCAGTCAATCGGGTCCAGGAAAGGATGGCTACACCTTC | CASSQSGPGKDGYTF
- | - | TRBJ2-1 | TRBV15 | TGTGCCACCAGCGCACTCCTCTCTGGAGAGCAGTTCTTC | CATSALLSGEQFF
- | - | TRBJ2-7 | TRBV5-4 | TGTGCCAGCAGCTCCCAGCAGGGGGGCCGGTACGAGCAGTACTTC | CASSSQQGGRYEQYF
- | - | TRBJ1-6 | TRBV28 | TGTGCCAGCAGGGAGAGCTCCTATAATTCACCCCTCCACTTT | CASRESSYNSPLHF
- | - | TRBJ2-1 | TRBV2 | TGTGCCAGCTACAGGGAATACAATGAGCAGTTCTTC | CASYREYNEQFF
TRBD1 | - | TRBJ1-1 | TRBV7-2 | TGTGCCAGCAGCATCGGGACAGCTCTAGAAGCTTTCTTT | CASSIGTALEAFF
TRBD2 | - | TRBJ2-3 | TRBV5-1 | TGCGCCAGCAGTCGCACTAGCGGCAGCCCGGCCACAGATACGCAGTATTTT | CASSRTSGSPATDTQYF
- | once | TRBJ1-3 | TRBV9 | TGTGCCAGCAGCGTAGCTACGGGAGGGCCCTCTGGAAACACCATATATTTT | CASSVATGGPSGNTIYF
- | - | TRBJ1-2 | TRBV28 | TGTGCCAGCAGCCAGGGACGAGTAGGGGCTCGTGTCTATGGCTACACCTTC | CASSQGRVGARVYGYTF
TRBD2 | - | TRBJ2-1 | TRBV29-1 | TGCAGCGTTGTCCGGGAGGGCCGGGCGGAGCAGTTCTTC | CSVVREGRAEQFF
- | - | TRBJ1-4 | TRBV5-1 | TGCGCCAGCAGCTCGGGACGGGAAGGAAAACTGTTTTTT | CASSSGREGKLFF